These 5 T cell receptor beta chains came from one sample sequenced in a study of CD8 T cells in Susac syndrome. Random hexamers were used to reverse transcribe about 0.5 to 1 ug of RNA. Each CDR3 protein is one row after TCRdb ran MiXCR on the immunoSEQ multiplex PCR reads. Of about 300,000 distinct CDR3 sequences listed, about 82% are singletons. The material sequenced was CD8+ T cells from PBMCs. These receptor sequences come from a human donor with multiple sclerosis.

Only one count was recorded for this clonotype. The chain recombines TRBV7-9 with TRBJ2-5; D is uncertain. Germline V gene sequence: CDR1 SEHNR, CDR2 FQNEAQ (reference sequence). CDR3 length: 12 residues. V was clipped by 2 bases and J by 2 bases, with 3 bases between them. CDR3 sequence: CASSLRQETQYF. The CDR3 nucleotides read TGTGCCAGCAGCTTACGTCAAGAGACCCAGTACTTC.

The J gene is TRBJ2-2, the V gene TRBV6-1, with D possibly being TRBD1 (5 bases). Trimming stripped 10 bases from V and 2 bases from J, with 11 bases between. The CDR3 totals 13 residues. The germline V gene encodes CDR1 MNHNS and CDR2 SASEGT. Here the CDR3 DNA reads TGTGCCATCAGGACACCTAACACCGGGGAGCTGTTTTTT. This translates into CAIRTPNTGELFF.

The chain couples TRBV4-2 to TRBJ2-7; D is uncertain. This CDR3 spans 16 amino acids. Trimming stripped 0 bases from V and 4 bases from J, with 16 bases between. The germline gives CDR1 LGHNA, CDR2 YNFKEQ. The CDR3 loop reads CASSQEMVPHLYEQYF. Written as DNA, the CDR3 is TGTGCCAGCAGCCAAGAAATGGTCCCCCACCTATACGAGCAGTACTTC.

This chain connects TRBV5-1 to TRBJ2-4; a weak D match, TRBD2 (7 bases). The CDR3 runs 16 residues. V lost 5 bases and J lost 2, with 17 bases in between. Germline CDR1 reads SGHRS; CDR2 reads YFSETQ. The CDR3 sequence: CASSTRGGPTKNIQYF. For the CDR3, the DNA is TGCGCCAGCAGTACAAGGGGGGGGCCCACCAAAAACATTCAGTACTTC.

The gene calls are TRBV7-3 and TRBJ2-5, with D possibly called TRBD1 or TRBD2 (6 bases each). This CDR3 has 15 residues. V lost 0 bases and J 4 bases, leaving 12 bases between the germline ends. The germline V gene encodes CDR1 SGHTA and CDR2 FQGTGA. The CDR3 here is CASSLTGGAGETQYF. Written as DNA, the CDR3 is TGTGCCAGCAGCTTAACGGGGGGCGCGGGAGAGACCCAGTACTTC.